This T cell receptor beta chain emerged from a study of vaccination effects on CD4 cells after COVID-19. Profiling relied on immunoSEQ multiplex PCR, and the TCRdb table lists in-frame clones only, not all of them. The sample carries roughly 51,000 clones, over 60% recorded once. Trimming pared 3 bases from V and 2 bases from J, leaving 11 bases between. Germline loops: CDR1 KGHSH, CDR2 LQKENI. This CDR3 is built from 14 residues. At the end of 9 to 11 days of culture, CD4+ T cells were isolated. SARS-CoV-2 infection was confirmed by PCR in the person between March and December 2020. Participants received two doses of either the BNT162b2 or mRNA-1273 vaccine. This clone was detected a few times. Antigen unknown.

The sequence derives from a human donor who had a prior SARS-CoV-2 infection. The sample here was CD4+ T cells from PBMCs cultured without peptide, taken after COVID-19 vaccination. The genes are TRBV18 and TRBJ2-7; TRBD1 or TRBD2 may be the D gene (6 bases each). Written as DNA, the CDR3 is TGTGCCAGCTCACCGCCGGGGGCGCCCTACGAGCAGTACTTC. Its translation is CASSPPGAPYEQYF.